The present T cell receptor beta chain was sequenced within a study of T cell changes during pregnancy in multiple sclerosis. Libraries were prepared by immunoSEQ multiplex PCR; TCRdb keeps only in-frame clonotypes and omits some of them. The sample lists 55,000 to 80,000 clones; under 90% were seen once. The CDR3 consists of 16 residues. The V gene's germline CDR1 is MNHEY and CDR2 SMNVEV (reference sequence). V lost 2 bases and J 2 bases, leaving 13 bases between the germline ends. The chain employs TRBV27 and TRBJ1-5, with a weak D call TRBD1 (6 bases). Sequenced material: peripheral blood, taken after pregnancy. The sequence came from a female donor in good health, enrolled as a control in a pregnancy study. The CDR3, as DNA: TGTGCCAGCAGTTTAGGGACACCCGTTGGCAATCAGCCCCAGCATTTT. It codes for CASSLGTPVGNQPQHF.